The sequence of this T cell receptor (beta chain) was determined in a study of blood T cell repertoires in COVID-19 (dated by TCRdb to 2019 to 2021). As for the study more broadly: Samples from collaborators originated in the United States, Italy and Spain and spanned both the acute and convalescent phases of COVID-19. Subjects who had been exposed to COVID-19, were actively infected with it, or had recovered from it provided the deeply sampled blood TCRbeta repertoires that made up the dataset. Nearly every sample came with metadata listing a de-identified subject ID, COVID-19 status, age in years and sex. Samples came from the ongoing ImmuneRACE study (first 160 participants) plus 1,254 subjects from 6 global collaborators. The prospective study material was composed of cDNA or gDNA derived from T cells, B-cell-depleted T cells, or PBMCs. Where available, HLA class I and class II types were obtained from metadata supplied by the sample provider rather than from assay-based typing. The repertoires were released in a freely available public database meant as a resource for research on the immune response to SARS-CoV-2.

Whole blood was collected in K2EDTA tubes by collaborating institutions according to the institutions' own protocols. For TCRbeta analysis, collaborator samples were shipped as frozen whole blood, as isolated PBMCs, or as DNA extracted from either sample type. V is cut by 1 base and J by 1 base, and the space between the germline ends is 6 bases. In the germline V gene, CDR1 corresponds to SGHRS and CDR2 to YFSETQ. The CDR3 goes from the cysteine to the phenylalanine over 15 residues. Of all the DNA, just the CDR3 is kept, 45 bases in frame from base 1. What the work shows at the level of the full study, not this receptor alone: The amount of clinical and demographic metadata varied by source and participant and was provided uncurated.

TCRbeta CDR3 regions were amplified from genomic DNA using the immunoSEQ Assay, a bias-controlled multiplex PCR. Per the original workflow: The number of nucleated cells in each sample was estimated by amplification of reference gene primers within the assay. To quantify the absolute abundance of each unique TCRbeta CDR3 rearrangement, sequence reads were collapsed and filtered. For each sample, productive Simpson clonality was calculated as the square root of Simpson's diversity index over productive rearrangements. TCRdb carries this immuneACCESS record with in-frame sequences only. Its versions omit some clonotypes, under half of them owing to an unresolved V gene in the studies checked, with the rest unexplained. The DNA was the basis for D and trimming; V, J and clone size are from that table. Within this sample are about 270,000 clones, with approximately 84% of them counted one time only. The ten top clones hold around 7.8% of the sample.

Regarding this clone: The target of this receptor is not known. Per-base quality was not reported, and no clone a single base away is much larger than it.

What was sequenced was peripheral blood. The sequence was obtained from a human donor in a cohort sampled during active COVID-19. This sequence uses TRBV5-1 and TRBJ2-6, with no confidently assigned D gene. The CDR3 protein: CASSLFQSGANVLTF. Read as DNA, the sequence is TGCGCCAGCAGCTTGTTCCAATCTGGGGCCAACGTCCTGACTTTC. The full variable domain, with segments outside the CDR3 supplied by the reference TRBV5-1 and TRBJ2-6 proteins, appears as KAGVTQTPRYLIKTRGQQVTLSCSPISGHRSVSWYQQTPGQGLQFLFEYFSETQRNKGNFPGRFSGRQFSNSRSEMNVSTLELGDSALYLCASSLFQSGANVLTFGAGSRLTVL.